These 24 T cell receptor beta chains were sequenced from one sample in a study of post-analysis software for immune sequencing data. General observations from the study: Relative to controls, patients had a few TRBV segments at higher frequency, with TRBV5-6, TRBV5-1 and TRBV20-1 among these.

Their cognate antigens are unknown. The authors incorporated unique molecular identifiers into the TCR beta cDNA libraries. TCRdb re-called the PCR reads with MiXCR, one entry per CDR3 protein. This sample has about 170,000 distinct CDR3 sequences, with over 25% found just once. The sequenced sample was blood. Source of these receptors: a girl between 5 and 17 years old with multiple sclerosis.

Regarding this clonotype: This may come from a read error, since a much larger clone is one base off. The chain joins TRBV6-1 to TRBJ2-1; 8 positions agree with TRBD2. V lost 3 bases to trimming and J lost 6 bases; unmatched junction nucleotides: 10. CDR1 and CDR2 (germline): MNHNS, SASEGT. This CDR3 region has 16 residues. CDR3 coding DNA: TGTGCCAGCAGTGACGGGGCGGGAGGAGGATGCAATGAGCAGTTCTTC. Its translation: CASSDGAGGGCNEQFF.

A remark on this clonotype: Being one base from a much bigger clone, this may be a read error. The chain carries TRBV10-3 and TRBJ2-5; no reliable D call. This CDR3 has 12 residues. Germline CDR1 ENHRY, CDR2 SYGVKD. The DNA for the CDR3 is TGTGCCATCAGTGAGCAATCAGAGACCCGGTACTTC. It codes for CAISEQSETRYF.

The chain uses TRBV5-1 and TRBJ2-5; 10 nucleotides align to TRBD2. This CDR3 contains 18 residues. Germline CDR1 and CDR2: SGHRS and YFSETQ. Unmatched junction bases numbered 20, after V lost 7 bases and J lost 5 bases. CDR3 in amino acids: CASRPMFLTSGVRETQYF. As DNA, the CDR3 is TGCGCCAGCCGTCCCATGTTCCTTACTAGCGGGGTGAGGGAGACCCAGTACTTC.

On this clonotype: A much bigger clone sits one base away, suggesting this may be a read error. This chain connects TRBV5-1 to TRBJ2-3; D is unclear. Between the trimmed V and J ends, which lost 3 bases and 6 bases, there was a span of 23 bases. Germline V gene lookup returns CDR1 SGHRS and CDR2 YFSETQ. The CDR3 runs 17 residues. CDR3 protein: CASSYALVADGMDTQYF. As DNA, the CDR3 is TGCGCCAGCAGCTACGCTTTAGTGGCGGACGGCATGGATACGCAGTATTTT.

In DNA, the CDR3 is TGCAGCGTTATTGGTCAACTAAACACCGGGGAGCTGTTTTTT. The encoded protein is CSVIGQLNTGELFF. The chain combines TRBV29-1 with TRBJ2-2; no reliable D call. In germline, CDR1 is SQVTM, CDR2 ANQGSEA. The CDR3 sequence is 14 residues long. Trimming stripped 5 bases from V and 2 bases from J, with 12 bases between.

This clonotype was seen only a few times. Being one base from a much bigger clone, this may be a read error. CDR3 DNA sequence: TGTGCCGGCAGCACCCGGTGGGGTAGTCTAGAGACCCAGTACTTC. Protein sequence: CAGSTRWGSLETQYF. This chain uses TRBV7-2 with TRBJ2-5; D remains ambiguous. The CDR3 is made up of 15 amino acids. The germline V gene has CDR1 SGHTA and CDR2 FQGNSA. The variable domain in full, completed from reference TRBV7-2 and TRBJ2-5, reads GAGVSQSPSNKVTEKGKDVELRCDPISGHTALYWYRQSLGQGLEFLIYFQGNSAPDKSGLPSDRFSAERTGGSVSTLTIQRTQQEDSAVYLCAGSTRWGSLETQYFGPGTRLLVL.

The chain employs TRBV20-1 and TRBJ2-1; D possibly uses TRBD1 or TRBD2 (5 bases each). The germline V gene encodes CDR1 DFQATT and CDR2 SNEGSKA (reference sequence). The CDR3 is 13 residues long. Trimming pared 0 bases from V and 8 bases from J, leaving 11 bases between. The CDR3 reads CSARDGTIYEQFF. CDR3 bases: TGCAGTGCTAGAGATGGGACCATTTATGAGCAGTTCTTC.

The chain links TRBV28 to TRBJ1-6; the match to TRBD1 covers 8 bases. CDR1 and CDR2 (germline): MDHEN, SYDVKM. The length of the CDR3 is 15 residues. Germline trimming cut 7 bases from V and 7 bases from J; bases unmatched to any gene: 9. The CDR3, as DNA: TGTGCCAGCACCCTATGGGGACAGGCAAATTCACCCCTCCACTTT. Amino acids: CASTLWGQANSPLHF.

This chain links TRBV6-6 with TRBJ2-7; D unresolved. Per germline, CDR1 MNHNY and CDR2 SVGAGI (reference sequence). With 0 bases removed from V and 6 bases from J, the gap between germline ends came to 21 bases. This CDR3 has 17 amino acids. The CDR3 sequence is CASSYSSGPRGEGEQYF. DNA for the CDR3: TGTGCCAGCAGTTACTCGAGTGGACCCCGAGGCGAAGGCGAGCAGTACTTC.

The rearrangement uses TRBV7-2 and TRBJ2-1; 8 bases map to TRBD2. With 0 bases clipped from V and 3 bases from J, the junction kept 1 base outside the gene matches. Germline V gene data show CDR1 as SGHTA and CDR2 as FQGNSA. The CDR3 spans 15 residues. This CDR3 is CASSLALAGYNEQFF. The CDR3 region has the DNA TGTGCCAGCAGCTTAGCGCTAGCGGGCTACAATGAGCAGTTCTTC. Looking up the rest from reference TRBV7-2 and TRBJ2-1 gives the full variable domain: GAGVSQSPSNKVTEKGKDVELRCDPISGHTALYWYRQSLGQGLEFLIYFQGNSAPDKSGLPSDRFSAERTGGSVSTLTIQRTQQEDSAVYLCASSLALAGYNEQFFGPGTRLTVL.

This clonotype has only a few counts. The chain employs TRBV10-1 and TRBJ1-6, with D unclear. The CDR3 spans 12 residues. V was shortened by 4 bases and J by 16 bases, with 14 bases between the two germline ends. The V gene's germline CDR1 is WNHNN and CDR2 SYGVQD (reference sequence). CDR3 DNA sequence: TGCGCCAGCAGTGGAGGAGGGAGGGCACTCCACTTT. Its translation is CASSGGGRALHF.

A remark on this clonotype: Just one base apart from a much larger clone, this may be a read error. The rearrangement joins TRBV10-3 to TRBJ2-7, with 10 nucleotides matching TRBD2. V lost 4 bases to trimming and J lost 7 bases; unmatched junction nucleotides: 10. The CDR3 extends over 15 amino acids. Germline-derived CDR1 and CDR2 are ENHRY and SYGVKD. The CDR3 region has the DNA TGTGCCATCAGTGCTAGTAGCGGGAGGACCGGGGAGCAGTACTTC. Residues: CAISASSGRTGEQYF.

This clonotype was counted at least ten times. Here the CDR3 DNA reads TGCGCCAGCAGCGTCACAGGGGGCAGGCGCCTTTACGAGCAGTACTTC. It codes for CASSVTGGRRLYEQYF. The chain couples TRBV5-1 to TRBJ2-7, with 9 bases fitting TRBD1. V lost 4 bases, J lost 4 bases, and 12 bases stayed unmatched. This CDR3 is 16 amino acids long. CDR1 and CDR2 from the germline V gene are SGHRS and YFSETQ.

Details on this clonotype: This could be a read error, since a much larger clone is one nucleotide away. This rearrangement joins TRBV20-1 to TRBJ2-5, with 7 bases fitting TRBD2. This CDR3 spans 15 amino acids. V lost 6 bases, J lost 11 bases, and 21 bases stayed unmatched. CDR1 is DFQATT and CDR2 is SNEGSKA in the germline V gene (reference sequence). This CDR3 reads CSAKALLLGGNEQYF. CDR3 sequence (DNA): TGCAGTGCGAAAGCCTTATTGTTGGGAGGGAATGAGCAGTACTTC.

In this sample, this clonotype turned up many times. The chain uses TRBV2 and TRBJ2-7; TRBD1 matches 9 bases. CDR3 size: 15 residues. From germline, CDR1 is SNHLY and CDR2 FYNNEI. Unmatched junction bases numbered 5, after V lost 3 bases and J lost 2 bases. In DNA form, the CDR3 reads TGTGCCAGCAGTGACGGGACAGGGCTACCCTACGAGCAGTACTTC. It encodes CASSDGTGLPYEQYF.

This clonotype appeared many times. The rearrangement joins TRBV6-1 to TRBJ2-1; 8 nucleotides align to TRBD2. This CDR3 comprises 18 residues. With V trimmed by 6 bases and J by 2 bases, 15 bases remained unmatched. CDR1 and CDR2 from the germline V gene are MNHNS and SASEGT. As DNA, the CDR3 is TGTGCCAGCAGCGGGACTAGAAGGCCCTTTTTGACCTACAATGAGCAGTTCTTC. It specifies CASSGTRRPFLTYNEQFF.

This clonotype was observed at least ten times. In DNA, the CDR3 is TGCGCCAGCAGCCAAGGGGTAGCGGGAGTCAATGAGCAGTTCTTC. It is translated as CASSQGVAGVNEQFF. The genes are TRBV4-1 and TRBJ2-1; 9 nucleotides agree with TRBD2. J lost 6 bases, V lost 1 base, and 4 bases had no gene match. This CDR3 is 15 amino acids long. Germline lookup yields CDR1 MGHRA and CDR2 YSYEKL.

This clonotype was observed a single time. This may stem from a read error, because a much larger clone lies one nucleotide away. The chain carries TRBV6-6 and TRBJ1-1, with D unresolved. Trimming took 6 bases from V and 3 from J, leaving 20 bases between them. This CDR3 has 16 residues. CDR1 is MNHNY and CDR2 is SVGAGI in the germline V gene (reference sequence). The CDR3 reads CASSPLREEKDTEAFF. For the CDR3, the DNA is TGTGCCAGCAGCCCCTTGAGGGAAGAGAAGGACACTGAAGCTTTCTTT.

The CDR3 DNA reads as TGTGCCAGCAGTGGGACTTTCCAAGAGACCCAGTACTTC. Its translation is CASSGTFQETQYF. The gene calls are TRBV6-1 and TRBJ2-5, with a weak D call TRBD2 (5 bases). This CDR3 contains 13 residues. V lost 4 bases and J 1 base, leaving 7 bases between the germline ends. Germline lookup yields CDR1 MNHNS and CDR2 SASEGT.

CDR3 amino acids: CSVDGGPYEQYF. DNA of the CDR3: TGCAGCGTTGACGGGGGCCCCTACGAGCAGTACTTC. The chain links TRBV29-1 to TRBJ2-7; the D gene could be TRBD1 or TRBD2 (6 bases each). Germline values: CDR1 SQVTM, CDR2 ANQGSEA. CDR3 size: 12 residues. V shed 3 bases and J shed 2 bases, with 8 bases lying between them.

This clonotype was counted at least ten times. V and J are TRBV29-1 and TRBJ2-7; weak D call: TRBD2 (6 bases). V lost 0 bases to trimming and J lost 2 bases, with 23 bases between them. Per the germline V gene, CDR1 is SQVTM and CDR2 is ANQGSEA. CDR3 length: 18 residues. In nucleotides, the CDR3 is TGCAGCGTTGAAGATCATCCCCCTCTGGGAGGTACTACCTACGAGCAGTACTTC. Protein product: CSVEDHPPLGGTTYEQYF.

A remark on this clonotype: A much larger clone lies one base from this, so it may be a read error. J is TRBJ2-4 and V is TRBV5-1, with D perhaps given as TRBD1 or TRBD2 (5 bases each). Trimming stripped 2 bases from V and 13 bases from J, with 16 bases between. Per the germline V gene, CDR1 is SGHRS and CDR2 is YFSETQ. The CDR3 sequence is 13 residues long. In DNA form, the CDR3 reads TGCGCCAGCAGCTTAATTGGGACCTACAAGCAGTACTTC. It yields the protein CASSLIGTYKQYF.

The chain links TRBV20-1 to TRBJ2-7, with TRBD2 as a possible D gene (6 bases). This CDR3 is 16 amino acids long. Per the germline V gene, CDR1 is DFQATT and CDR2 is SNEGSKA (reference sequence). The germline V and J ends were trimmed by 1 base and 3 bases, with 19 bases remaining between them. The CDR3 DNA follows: TGCAGTGCTAGAGGGGCTAGGGGAGGCCGAAACTACGAGCAGTACTTC. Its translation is CSARGARGGRNYEQYF.

In DNA form, the CDR3 reads TGTGCCAGCAGCGTAGTAGAGGACAGGGCTGAGCAGTACTTC. Translating it yields CASSVVEDRAEQYF. The chain recombines TRBV4-2 with TRBJ2-7; 8 bases are a match to TRBD1. This CDR3 comprises 14 residues. Germline V CDR1 and CDR2: LGHNA, YNFKEQ. V shed 5 bases and J 7 bases; nucleotides not matched to a gene: 10.